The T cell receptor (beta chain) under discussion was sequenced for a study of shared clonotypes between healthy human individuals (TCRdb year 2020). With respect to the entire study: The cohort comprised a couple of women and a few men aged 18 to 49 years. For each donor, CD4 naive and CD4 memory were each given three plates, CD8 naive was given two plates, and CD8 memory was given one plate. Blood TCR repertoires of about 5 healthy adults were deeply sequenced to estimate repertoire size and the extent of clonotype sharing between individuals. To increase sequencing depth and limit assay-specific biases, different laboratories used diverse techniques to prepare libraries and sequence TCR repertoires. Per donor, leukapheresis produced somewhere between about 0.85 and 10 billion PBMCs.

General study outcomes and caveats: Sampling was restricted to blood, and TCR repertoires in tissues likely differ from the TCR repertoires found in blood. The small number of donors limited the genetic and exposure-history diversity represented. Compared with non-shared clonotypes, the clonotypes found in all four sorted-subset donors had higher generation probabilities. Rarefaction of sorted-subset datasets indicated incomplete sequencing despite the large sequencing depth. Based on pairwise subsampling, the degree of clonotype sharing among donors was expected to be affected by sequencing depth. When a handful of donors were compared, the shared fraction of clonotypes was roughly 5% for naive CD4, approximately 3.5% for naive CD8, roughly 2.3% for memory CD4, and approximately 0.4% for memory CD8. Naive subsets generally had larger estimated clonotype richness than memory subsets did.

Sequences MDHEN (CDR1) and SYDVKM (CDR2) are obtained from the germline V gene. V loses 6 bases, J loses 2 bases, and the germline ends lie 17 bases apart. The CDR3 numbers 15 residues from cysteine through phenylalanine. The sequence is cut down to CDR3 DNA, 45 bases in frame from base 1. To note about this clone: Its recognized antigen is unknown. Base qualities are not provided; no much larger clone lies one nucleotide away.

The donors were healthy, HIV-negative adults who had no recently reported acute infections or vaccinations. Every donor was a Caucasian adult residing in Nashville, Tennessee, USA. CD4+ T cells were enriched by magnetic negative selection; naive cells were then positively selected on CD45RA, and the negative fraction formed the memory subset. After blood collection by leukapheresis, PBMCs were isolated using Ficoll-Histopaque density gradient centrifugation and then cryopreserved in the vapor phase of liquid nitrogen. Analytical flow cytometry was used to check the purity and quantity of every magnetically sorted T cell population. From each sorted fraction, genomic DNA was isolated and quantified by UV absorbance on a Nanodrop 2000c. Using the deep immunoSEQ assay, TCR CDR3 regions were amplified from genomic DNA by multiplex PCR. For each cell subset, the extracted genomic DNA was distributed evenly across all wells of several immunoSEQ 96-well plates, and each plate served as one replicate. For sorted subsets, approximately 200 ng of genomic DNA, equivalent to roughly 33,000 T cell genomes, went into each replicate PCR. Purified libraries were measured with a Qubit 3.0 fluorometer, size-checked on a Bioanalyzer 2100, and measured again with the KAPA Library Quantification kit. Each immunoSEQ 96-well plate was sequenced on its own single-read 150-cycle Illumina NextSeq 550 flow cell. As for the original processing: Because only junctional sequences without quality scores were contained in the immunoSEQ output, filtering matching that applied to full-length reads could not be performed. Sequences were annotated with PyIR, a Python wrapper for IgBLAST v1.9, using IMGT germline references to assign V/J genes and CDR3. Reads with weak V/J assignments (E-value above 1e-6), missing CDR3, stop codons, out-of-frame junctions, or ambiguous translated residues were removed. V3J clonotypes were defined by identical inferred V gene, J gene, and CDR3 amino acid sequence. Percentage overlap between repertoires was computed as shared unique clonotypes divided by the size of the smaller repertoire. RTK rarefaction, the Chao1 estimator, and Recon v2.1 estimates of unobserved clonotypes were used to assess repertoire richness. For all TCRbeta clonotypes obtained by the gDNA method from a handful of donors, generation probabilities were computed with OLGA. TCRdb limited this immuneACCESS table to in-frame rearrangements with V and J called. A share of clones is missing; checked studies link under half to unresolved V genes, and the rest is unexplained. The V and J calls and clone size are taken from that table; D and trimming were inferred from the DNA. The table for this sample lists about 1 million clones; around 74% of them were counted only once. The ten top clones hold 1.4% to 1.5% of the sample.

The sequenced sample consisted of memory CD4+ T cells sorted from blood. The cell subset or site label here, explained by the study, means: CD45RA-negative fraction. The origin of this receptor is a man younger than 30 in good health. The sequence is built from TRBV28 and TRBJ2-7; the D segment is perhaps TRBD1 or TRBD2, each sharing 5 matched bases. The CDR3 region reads CASSPSGADTYEQYF. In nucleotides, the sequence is TGTGCCAGCAGCCCCTCCGGGGCTGATACCTACGAGCAGTACTTC.